Given below is one TCR beta chain in context. V lost 7 bases, J lost 4 bases, and 20 bases lay in between. Germline-derived CDR1 and CDR2 are MDHEN and SYDVKM. CDR3 size: 16 residues. This record belongs to a study of Ad26.COV2.S vaccination and SARS-CoV-2 variants. Study summary: Each vaccinee took Ad26.COV2.S intramuscularly, once or twice 56 days apart.

Described treatment: roughly 18 received Ad26.COV2.S at low or high dose, single or two shots; 5 received placebo; per-sample allocation not given. Sampling happened 63 days after the first vaccine or placebo injection. Produced via immunoSEQ multiplex PCR; TCRdb's table is partial and in-frame only. Counted here are 300,000 to 400,000 clones, more than 75% occurring once; the ten biggest clones make up around 3%. The V call is TRBV28, the J call TRBJ1-5, with a weak D call TRBD1 (6 bases). The receptor comes from a person between 18 and 65 years old who received the Ad26.COV2.S COVID-19 vaccine or a placebo. The source was peripheral blood, collected in a trial of Ad26.COV2.S vaccine versus placebo. CDR3 sequence reads: CASIRGHPLYNQPQHF. The CDR3 nucleotides are TGTGCCAGCATTAGGGGACACCCCCTCTATAATCAGCCCCAGCATTTT.